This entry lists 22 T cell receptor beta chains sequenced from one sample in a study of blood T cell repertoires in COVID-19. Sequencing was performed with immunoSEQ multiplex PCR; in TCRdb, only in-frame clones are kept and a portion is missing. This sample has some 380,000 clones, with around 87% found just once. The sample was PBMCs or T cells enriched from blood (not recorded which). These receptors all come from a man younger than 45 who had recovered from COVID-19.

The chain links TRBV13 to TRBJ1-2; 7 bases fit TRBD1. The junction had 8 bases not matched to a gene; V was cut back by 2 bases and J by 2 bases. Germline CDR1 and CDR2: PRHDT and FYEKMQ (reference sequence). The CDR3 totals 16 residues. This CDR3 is CASSLLKGAVNYGYTF. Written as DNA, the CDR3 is TGTGCCAGCAGCTTACTTAAGGGGGCGGTAAACTATGGCTACACCTTC.

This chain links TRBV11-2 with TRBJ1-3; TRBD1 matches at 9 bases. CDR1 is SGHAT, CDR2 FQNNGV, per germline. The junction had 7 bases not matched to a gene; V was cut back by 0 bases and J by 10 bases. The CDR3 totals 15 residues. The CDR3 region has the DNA TGTGCCAGCAGCTTAGAATCGGGACAGGGAGTAACCATATATTTT. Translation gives CASSLESGQGVTIYF. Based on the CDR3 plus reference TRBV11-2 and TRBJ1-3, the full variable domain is EAGVAQSPRYKIIEKRQSVAFWCNPISGHATLYWYQQILGQGPKLLIQFQNNGVVDDSQLPKDRFSAERLKGVDSTLKIQPAKLEDSAVYLCASSLESGQGVTIYFGEGSWLTVV.

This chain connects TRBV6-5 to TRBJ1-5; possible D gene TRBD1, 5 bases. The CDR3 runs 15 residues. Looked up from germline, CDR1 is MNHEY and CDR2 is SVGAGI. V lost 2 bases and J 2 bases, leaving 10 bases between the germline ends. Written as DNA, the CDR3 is TGTGCCAGCAGTTACGGAGGGGTTGGCAATCAGCCCCAGCATTTT. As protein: CASSYGGVGNQPQHF.

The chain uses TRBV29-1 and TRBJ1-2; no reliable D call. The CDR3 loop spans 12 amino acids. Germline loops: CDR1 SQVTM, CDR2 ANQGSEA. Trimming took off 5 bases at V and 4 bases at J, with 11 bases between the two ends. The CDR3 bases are TGCAGCGTTACCGCAGCGTCCTATGGCTACACCTTC. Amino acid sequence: CSVTAASYGYTF. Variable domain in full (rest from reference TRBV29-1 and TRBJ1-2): SAVISQKPSRDICQRGTSLTIQCQVDSQVTMMFWYRQQPGQSLTLIATANQGSEATYESGFVIDKFPISRPNLTFSTLTVSNMSPEDSSIYLCSVTAASYGYTFGSGTRLTVV.

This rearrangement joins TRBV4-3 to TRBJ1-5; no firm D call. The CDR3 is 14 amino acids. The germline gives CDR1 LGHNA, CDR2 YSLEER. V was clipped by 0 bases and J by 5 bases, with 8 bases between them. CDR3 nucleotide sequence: TGCGCCAGCAGCCAAGATAAGACTGATCAGCCCCAGCATTTT. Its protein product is CASSQDKTDQPQHF.

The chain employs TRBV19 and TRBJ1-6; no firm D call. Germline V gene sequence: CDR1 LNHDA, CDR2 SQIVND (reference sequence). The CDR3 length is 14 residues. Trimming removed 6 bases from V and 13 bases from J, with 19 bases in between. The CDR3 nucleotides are TGTGCCAGTAGGTTAGAGAGAGGATCTCAGCCCCTCCACTTT. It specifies CASRLERGSQPLHF.

The CDR3 is CASSQENRRNRANTEAFF. The CDR3 nucleotides are TGCGCCAGCAGCCAAGAAAACAGGCGAAACAGGGCGAACACTGAAGCTTTCTTT. The V call is TRBV4-3, the J call TRBJ1-1; a weak D match, TRBD1 (6 bases). Germline CDR1 is LGHNA and CDR2 is YSLEER. Trimming cost V 0 bases and J 1 base, with 18 bases left between them. The CDR3 totals 18 residues.

As DNA, the CDR3 is TGTGCCAGCTCAGAGAATCAGGGATCGCCCTTTAATTCACCCCTCCACTTT. Translated: CASSENQGSPFNSPLHF. J is TRBJ1-6 and V is TRBV18; perhaps TRBD1 as D (5 bases). The V and J ends lost 5 bases and 6 bases respectively, with 20 bases between them. CDR3 size: 17 residues. Germline CDR1 is KGHSH and CDR2 is LQKENI.

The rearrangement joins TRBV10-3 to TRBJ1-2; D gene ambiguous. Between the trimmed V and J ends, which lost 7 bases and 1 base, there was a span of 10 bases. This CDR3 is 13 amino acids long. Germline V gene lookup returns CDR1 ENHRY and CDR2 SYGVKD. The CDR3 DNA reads TGTGCCATCACATCCTACAGTAACTATGGCTACACCTTC. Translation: CAITSYSNYGYTF.

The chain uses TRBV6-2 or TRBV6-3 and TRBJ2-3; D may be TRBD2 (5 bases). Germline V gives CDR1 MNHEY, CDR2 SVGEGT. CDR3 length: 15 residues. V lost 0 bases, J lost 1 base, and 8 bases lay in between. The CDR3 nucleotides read TGTGCCAGCAGTTACTCTGTCGGGGGCACAGATACGCAGTATTTT. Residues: CASSYSVGGTDTQYF.

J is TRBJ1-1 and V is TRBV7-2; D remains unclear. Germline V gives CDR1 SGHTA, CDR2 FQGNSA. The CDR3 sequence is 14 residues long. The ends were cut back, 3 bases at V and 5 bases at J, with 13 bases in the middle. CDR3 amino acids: CASSLVRVRTEAFF. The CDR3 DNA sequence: TGTGCCAGCAGCTTGGTGAGGGTCAGGACTGAAGCTTTCTTT. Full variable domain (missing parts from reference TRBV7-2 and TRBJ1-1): GAGVSQSPSNKVTEKGKDVELRCDPISGHTALYWYRQSLGQGLEFLIYFQGNSAPDKSGLPSDRFSAERTGGSVSTLTIQRTQQEDSAVYLCASSLVRVRTEAFFGQGTRLTVV.

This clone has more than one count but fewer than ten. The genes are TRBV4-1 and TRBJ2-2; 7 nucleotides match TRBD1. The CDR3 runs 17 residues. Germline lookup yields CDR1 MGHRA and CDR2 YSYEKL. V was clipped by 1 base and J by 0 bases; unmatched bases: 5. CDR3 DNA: TGCGCCAGCAGCCAAGCTGAGCAGGGGGCGAACACCGGGGAGCTGTTTTTT. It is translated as CASSQAEQGANTGELFF.

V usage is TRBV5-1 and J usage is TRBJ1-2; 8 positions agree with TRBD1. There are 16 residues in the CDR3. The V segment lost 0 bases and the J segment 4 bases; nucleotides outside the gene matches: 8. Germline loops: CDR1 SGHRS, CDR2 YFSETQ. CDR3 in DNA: TGCGCCAGCAGCTTGGGTCCGGACAGGGAGCTCTATGGCTACACCTTC. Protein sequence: CASSLGPDRELYGYTF.

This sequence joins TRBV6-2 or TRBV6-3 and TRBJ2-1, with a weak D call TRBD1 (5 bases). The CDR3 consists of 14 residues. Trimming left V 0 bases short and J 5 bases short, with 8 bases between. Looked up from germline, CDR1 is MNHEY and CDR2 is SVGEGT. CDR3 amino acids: CASSYSARDNEQFF. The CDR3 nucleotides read TGTGCCAGCAGTTACTCGGCCAGGGACAATGAGCAGTTCTTC.

For the CDR3, the DNA is TGTGCCAGTAGTATTTTCAGCGGGGGGGGTGGTGAGCAGTTCTTC. It yields the protein CASSIFSGGGGEQFF. This chain joins TRBV19 and TRBJ2-1; 10 bases line up with TRBD2. CDR3 length equals 15 residues. The germline gives CDR1 LNHDA, CDR2 SQIVND (reference sequence). Losses at the gene ends were 3 bases for V and 9 bases for J; bases not matched to a gene: 8. Full variable domain (missing parts from reference TRBV19 and TRBJ2-1): DGGITQSPKYLFRKEGQNVTLSCEQNLNHDAMYWYRQDPGQGLRLIYYSQIVNDFQKGDIAEGYSVSREKKESFPLTVTSAQKNPTAFYLCASSIFSGGGGEQFFGPGTRLTVL.

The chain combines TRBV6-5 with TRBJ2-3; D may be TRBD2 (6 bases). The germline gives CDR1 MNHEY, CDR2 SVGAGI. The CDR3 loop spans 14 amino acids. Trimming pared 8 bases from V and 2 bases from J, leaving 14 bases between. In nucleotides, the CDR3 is TGTGCCAGCGGAATAGCGGACTACACAGATACGCAGTATTTT. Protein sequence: CASGIADYTDTQYF.

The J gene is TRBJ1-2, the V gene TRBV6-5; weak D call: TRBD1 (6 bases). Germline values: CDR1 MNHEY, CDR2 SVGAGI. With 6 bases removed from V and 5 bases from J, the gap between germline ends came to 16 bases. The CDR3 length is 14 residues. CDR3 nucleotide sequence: TGTGCCAGCAGGCCCCGACAGGAAATTTATGGCTACACCTTC. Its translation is CASRPRQEIYGYTF.

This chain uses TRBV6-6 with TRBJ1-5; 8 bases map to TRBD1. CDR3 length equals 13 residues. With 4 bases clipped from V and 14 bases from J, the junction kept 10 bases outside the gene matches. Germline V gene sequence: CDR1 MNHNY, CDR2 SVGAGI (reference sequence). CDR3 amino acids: CASSLSTGTGKHF. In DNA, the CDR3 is TGTGCCAGCAGTTTATCAACCGGGACAGGAAAGCATTTT.

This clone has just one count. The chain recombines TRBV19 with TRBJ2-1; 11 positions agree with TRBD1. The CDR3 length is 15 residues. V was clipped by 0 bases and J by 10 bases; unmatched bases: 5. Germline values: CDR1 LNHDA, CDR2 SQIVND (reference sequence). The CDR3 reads CASSIEDRGRWEQFF. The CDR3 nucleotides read TGTGCCAGTAGTATAGAGGACAGGGGGCGCTGGGAGCAGTTCTTC.

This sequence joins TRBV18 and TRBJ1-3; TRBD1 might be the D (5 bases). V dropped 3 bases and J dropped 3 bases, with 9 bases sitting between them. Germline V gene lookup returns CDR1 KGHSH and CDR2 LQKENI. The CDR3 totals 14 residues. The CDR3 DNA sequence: TGTGCCAGCTCACCGACTCAGGGTGGAAACACCATATATTTT. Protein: CASSPTQGGNTIYF.

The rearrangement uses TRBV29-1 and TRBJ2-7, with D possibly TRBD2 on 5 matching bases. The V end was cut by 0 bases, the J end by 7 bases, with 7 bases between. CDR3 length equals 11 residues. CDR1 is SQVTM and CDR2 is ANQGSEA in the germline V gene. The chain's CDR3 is CSVEEPGEQYF. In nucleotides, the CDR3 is TGCAGCGTTGAAGAGCCGGGAGAGCAGTACTTC.

This chain's CDR3 is CASSPTGGAADTQYF. In DNA, the CDR3 is TGCGCCAGCAGCCCGACCGGGGGGGCGGCAGATACGCAGTATTTT. This chain joins TRBV5-1 and TRBJ2-3; 8 bases are a match to TRBD2. The CDR3 runs to 15 residues. Germline loops: CDR1 SGHRS, CDR2 YFSETQ. Trimming cost V 4 bases and J 4 bases; bases outside gene matches: 8.